This TCR beta chain was sequenced in a study of T cells in Graves' hyperthyroidism and ophthalmopathy. Findings and caveats of the study: Blood also showed most of the thyroid clonotypes that were expanded above 0.001.

V was pared by 4 bases and J by 10 bases, with 16 bases between. CDR3 size: 13 residues. Germline V gene lookup returns CDR1 MNHNS and CDR2 SASEGT. Researchers amplified the TCR beta CDR3 regions from RNA transcripts. A first-round RT-PCR of the TCR CDR3 used the HTBI primer set. Each CDR3 protein is one row after TCRdb ran MiXCR on the multiplex PCR reads. This sample has about 530,000 distinct CDR3 sequences, with roughly a sixth found just once. Uncontrolled infection, other autoimmune disease, pregnancy or lactation barred patients from enrollment. Orbital computed tomography and thyroid ultrasound, together with serum TRAb and thyroxine and clinical symptoms, were used for diagnoses. Source material for PBMCs was about 10 ml fresh peripheral blood. This clonotype was counted at least ten times. Antigen unknown.

The sequence came from a young woman with Graves' ophthalmopathy. Material for sequencing was blood. The chain combines TRBV6-1 with TRBJ1-1, with D possibly matching TRBD1 (5 bases). Written as DNA, the CDR3 is TGTGCCAGCAGTGTTCGGGGGGTGCCGGGAGCTTTCTTT. Translated: CASSVRGVPGAFF.